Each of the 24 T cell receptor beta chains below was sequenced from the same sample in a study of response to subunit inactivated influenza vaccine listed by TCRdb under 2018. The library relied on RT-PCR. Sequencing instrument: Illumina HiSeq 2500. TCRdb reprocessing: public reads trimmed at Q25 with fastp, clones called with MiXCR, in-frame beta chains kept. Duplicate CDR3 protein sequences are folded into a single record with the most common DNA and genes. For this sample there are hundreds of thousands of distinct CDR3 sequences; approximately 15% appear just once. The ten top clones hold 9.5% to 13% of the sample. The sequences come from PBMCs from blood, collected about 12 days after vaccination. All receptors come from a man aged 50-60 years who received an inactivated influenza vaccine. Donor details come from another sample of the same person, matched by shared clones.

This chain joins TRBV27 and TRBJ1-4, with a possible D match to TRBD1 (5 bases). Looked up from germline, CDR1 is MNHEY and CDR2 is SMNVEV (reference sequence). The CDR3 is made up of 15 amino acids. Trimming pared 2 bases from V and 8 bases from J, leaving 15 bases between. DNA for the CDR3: TGTGCCAGCAGTTTAAATCGCGGGGCTGGAGAAAAACTGTTTTTT. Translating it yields CASSLNRGAGEKLFF.

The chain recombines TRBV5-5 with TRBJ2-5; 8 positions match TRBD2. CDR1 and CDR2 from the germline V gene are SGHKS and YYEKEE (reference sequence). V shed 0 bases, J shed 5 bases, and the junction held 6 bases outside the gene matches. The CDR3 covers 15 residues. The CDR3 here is CASSLDSRGGETQYF. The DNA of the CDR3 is TGTGCCAGCAGCTTGGACTCTCGGGGGGGGGAGACCCAGTACTTC.

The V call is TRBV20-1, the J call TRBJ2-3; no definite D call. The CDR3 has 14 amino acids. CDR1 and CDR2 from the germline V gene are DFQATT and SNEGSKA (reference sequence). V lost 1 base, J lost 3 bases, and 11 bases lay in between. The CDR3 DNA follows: TGCAGTGCTAGAGTGGGCGGTTATACAGATACGCAGTATTTT. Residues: CSARVGGYTDTQYF.

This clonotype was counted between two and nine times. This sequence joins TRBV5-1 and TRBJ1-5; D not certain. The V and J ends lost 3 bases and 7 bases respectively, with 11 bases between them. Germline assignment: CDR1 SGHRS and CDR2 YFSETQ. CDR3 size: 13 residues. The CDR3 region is CASSSDHDQPQHF. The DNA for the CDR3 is TGCGCCAGCAGCTCGGACCACGACCAGCCCCAGCATTTT.

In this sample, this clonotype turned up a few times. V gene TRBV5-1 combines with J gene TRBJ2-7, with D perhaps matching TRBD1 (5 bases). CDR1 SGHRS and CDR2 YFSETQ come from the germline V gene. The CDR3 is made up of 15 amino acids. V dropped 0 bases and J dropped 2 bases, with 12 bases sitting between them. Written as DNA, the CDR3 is TGCGCCAGCAGCTTGGGCCGGTCAGGGACCTACGAGCAGTACTTC. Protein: CASSLGRSGTYEQYF. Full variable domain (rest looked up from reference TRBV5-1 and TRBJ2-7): KAGVTQTPRYLIKTRGQQVTLSCSPISGHRSVSWYQQTPGQGLQFLFEYFSETQRNKGNFPGRFSGRQFSNSRSEMNVSTLELGDSALYLCASSLGRSGTYEQYFGPGTRLTVT.

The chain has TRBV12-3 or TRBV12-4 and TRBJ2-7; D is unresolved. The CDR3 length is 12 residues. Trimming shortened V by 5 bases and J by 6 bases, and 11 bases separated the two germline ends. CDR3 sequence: CASSGHTSEQYF. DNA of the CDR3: TGTGCCAGCAGTGGCCACACCTCCGAGCAGTACTTC.

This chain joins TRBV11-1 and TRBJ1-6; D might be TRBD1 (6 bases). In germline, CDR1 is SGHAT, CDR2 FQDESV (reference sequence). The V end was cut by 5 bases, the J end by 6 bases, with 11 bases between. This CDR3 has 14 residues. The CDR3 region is CASSARTVNSPLHF. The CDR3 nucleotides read TGTGCCAGCAGCGCCCGGACAGTTAATTCACCCCTCCACTTT.

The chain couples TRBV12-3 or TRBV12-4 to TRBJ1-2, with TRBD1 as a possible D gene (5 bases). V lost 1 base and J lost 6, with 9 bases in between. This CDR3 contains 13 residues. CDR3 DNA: TGTGCCAGCAGTTTAGGGGGCGTGAATGGCTACACCTTC. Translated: CASSLGGVNGYTF.

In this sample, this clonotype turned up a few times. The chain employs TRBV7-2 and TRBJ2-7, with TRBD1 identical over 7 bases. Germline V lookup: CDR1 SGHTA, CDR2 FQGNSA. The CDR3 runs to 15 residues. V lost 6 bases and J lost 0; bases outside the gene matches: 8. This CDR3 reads CASSSDRVSSYEQYF. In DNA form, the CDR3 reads TGTGCCAGCAGTTCTGACAGGGTGAGCTCCTACGAGCAGTACTTC.

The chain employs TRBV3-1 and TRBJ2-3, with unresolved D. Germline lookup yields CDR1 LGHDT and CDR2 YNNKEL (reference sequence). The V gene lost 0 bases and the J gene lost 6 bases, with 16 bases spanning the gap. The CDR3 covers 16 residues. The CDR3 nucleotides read TGTGCCAGCAGCCAAGAGTCCCTCGCGTGGCCCGATACGCAGTATTTT. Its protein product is CASSQESLAWPDTQYF.

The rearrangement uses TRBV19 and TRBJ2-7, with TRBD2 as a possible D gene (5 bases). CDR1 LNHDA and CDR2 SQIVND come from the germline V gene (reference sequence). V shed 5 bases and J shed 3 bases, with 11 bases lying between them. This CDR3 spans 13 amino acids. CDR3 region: CASSPDYNYEQYF. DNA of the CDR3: TGTGCCAGTAGTCCCGACTACAACTACGAGCAGTACTTC.

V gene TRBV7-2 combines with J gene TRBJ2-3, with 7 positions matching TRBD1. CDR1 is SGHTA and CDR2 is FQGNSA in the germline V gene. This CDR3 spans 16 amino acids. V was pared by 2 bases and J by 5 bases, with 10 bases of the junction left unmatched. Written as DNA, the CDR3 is TGTGCCAGCAGCTTATCCCAAGAATACAGGGGAGATACGCAGTATTTT. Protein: CASSLSQEYRGDTQYF.

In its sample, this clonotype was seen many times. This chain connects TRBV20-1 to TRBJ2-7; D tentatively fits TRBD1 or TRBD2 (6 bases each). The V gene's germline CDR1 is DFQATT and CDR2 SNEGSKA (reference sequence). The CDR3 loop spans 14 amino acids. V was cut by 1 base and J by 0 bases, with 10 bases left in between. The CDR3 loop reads CSARGGASSYEQYF. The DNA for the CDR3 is TGCAGTGCTAGAGGGGGGGCCAGCTCCTACGAGCAGTACTTC.

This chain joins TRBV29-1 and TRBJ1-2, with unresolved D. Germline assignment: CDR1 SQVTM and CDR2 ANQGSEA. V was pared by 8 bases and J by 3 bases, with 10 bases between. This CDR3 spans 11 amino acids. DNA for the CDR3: TGCAGCTGTGTGAGGGACTATGGCTACACCTTC. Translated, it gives CSCVRDYGYTF.

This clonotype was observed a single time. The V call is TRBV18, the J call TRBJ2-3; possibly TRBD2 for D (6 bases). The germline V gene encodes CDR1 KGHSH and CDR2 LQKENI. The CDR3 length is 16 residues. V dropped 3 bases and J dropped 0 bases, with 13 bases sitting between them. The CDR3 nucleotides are TGTGCCAGCTCACCGACGGCGGGGTTTAGCACAGATACGCAGTATTTT. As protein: CASSPTAGFSTDTQYF.

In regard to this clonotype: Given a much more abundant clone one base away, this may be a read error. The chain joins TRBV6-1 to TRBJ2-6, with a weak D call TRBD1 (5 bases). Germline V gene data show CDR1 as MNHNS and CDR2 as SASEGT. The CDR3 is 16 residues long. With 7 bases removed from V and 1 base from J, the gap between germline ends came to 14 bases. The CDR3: CASTPRGLSGANVLTF. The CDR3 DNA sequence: TGTGCCAGCACCCCAAGGGGCTTATCTGGGGCCAACGTCCTGACTTTC.

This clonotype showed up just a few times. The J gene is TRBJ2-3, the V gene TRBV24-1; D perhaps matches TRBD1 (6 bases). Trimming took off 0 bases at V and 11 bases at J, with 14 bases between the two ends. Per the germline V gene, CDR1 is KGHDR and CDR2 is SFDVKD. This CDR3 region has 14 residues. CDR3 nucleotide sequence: TGTGCCACCAGTGATTTGCAGGGGAGTCGAGAGCAGTATTTT. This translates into CATSDLQGSREQYF.

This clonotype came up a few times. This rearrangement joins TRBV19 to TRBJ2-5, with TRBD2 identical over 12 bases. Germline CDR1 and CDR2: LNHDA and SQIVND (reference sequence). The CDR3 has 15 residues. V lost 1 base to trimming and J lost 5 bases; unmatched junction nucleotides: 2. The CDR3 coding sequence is TGTGCCAGTAGTATAGCGACTAGCGGGAGTGAGACCCAGTACTTC. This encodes CASSIATSGSETQYF. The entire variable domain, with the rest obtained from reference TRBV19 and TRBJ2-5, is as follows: DGGITQSPKYLFRKEGQNVTLSCEQNLNHDAMYWYRQDPGQGLRLIYYSQIVNDFQKGDIAEGYSVSREKKESFPLTVTSAQKNPTAFYLCASSIATSGSETQYFGPGTRLLVL.

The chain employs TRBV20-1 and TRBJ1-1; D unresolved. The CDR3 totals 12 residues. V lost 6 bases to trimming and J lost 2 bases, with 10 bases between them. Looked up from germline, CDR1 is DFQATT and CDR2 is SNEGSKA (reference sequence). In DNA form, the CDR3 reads TGCAGTGCCTATCCGGGAAACACTGAAGCTTTCTTT. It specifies CSAYPGNTEAFF.

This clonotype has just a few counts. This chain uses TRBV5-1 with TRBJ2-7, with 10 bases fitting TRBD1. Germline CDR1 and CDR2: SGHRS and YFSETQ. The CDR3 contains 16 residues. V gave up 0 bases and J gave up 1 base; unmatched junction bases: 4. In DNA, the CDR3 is TGCGCCAGCAGCTTGGGGCCGGGACAGGGGTCCTACGAGCAGTACTTC. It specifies CASSLGPGQGSYEQYF.

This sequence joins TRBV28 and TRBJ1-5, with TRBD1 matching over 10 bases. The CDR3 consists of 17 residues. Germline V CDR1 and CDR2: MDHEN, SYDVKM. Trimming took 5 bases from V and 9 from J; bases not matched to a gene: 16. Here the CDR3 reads CASSAPGQGLPQWPQHF. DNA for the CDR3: TGTGCCAGCAGTGCGCCGGGACAGGGGCTTCCCCAGTGGCCCCAGCATTTT.

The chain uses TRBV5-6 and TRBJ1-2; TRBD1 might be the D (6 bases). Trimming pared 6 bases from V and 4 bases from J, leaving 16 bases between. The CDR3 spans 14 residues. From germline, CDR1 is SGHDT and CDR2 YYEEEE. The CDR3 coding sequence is TGTGCCAGCAATTTACGGAGGGGGACCTATGGCTACACCTTC. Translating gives CASNLRRGTYGYTF.

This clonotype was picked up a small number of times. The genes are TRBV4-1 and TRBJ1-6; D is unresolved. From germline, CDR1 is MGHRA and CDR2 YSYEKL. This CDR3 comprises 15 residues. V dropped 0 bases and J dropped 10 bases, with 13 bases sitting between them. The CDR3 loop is CASSQDESRLSPLHF. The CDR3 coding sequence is TGCGCCAGCAGCCAAGATGAGTCAAGGTTATCACCCCTCCACTTT.

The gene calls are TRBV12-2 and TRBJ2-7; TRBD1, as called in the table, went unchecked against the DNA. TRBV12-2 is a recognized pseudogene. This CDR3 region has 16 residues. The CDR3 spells CASRPEEDSKTYEQYF. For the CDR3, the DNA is TGTGCAAGTCGCCCAGAAGAGGACAGCAAAACCTACGAGCAGTACTTC.